The 15 T cell receptor beta chains in this list originate from one sample, sequenced in a study (dated by TCRdb to between 2022 and 2023). Library preparation used the immunoSEQ multiplex PCR assay. TCRdb's version of the immuneACCESS table is confined to in-frame rearrangements and falls short of the full clone set. An unresolved V gene accounts for under half of the shortfall where checked; the remainder is of unknown origin. The sample has under 55,000 clones on record, approximately 95% of them singletons. The top ten constitute over 8.5% of the sample. What was sequenced was PBMCs. These receptor sequences come from a man aged 35-49 years with rheumatoid arthritis.

The chain links TRBV6-2 or TRBV6-3 to TRBJ2-1, with 9 bases aligning to TRBD2. Germline CDR1 reads MNHEY; CDR2 reads SVGEGT. This CDR3 contains 19 residues. V shed 5 bases and J 4 bases; nucleotides not matched to a gene: 18. Here the CDR3 reads CASSQNPAASGVVYNEQFF. The DNA of the CDR3 is TGTGCCAGCAGTCAGAACCCTGCGGCTAGCGGGGTCGTATACAATGAGCAGTTCTTC.

The rearrangement uses TRBV6-6 and TRBJ1-2; 8 bases map to TRBD1. CDR3 length equals 15 residues. V lost 4 bases to trimming and J lost 7 bases; unmatched junction nucleotides: 11. Germline CDR1 and CDR2: MNHNY and SVGAGI (reference sequence). This chain's CDR3 is CASSSPTGELSGYTF. CDR3 nucleotides: TGTGCCAGCAGTTCCCCGACAGGGGAATTAAGTGGCTACACCTTC.

This clone was recorded once. The chain joins TRBV6-5 to TRBJ1-1; D gene unclear. In germline, CDR1 is MNHEY, CDR2 SVGAGI. V lost 2 bases and J lost 5, with 18 bases in between. The CDR3 runs to 16 residues. CDR3 nucleotides: TGTGCCAGCAGTTACGGACGAAGGGTGAGTGGGACTGAAGCTTTCTTT. Translation gives CASSYGRRVSGTEAFF.

The chain employs TRBV2 and TRBJ1-2; possible D gene TRBD1, 6 bases. Germline values: CDR1 SNHLY, CDR2 FYNNEI. Trimming removed 4 bases at V and 4 bases at J, with 10 bases between. The CDR3 has 13 residues. This CDR3 is CASSVQGPYGYTF. The DNA of the CDR3 is TGTGCCAGCAGTGTACAGGGTCCCTATGGCTACACCTTC.

This sequence joins TRBV24-1 and TRBJ2-3, with 10 bases aligning to TRBD2. Looked up from germline, CDR1 is KGHDR and CDR2 is SFDVKD. The CDR3 is 16 residues long. The ends lost 3 bases at V and 6 bases at J; junction bases unmatched: 8. The CDR3 here is CATSDSGLAGVDTQYF. CDR3 nucleotide sequence: TGTGCCACCAGTGATAGTGGGCTAGCGGGAGTTGATACGCAGTATTTT.

The chain has TRBV19 and TRBJ1-1, with TRBD1 identical over 9 bases. J gave up 5 bases and V 6 bases, and 13 bases lay outside the gene matches. Per germline, CDR1 LNHDA and CDR2 SQIVND (reference sequence). The CDR3 covers 16 residues. In DNA form, the CDR3 reads TGTGCCAGTAGCCGAAGACAGGGGGTGTCTCAAACTGAAGCTTTCTTT. Translating it yields CASSRRQGVSQTEAFF.

This clone is a singleton in its sample. The chain uses TRBV3-1 (or the pseudogene TRBV3-2) and TRBJ1-2, with 8 positions matching TRBD1. After removal of 2 bases from V and 4 bases from J, the junction contained 3 bases not matched to a gene. The CDR3 runs to 14 residues. CDR1 is LGHDT and CDR2 is YNNKEL in the germline V gene (reference sequence). The chain's CDR3 is CASSQHGTGYGYTF. The CDR3 region has the DNA TGTGCCAGCAGCCAACACGGGACAGGCTATGGCTACACCTTC.

The V gene is TRBV28, the J gene TRBJ2-7; D unclear. Germline CDR1 reads MDHEN; CDR2 reads SYDVKM. V lost 6 bases and J lost 4, with 7 bases in between. The CDR3 runs to 11 residues. The DNA of the CDR3 is TGTGCCAGCAGGAGCCCGTACGAGCAGTACTTC. Its translation: CASRSPYEQYF.

This chain links TRBV11-1 with TRBJ1-4; D might be TRBD1 (5 bases). The germline V and J ends were trimmed by 4 bases and 0 bases, with 9 bases remaining between them. Germline V gene sequence: CDR1 SGHAT, CDR2 FQDESV (reference sequence). This CDR3 spans 15 amino acids. The CDR3 DNA follows: TGTGCCAGCAGCTCTGGGACGGCAACTAATGAAAAACTGTTTTTT. Translation: CASSSGTATNEKLFF.

This chain links TRBV2 with TRBJ1-2, with a tentative D call TRBD1 (6 bases). Germline loops: CDR1 SNHLY, CDR2 FYNNEI. V lost 8 bases and J lost 3, with 16 bases in between. The CDR3 runs to 14 residues. In DNA form, the CDR3 reads TGTGCCAGCTACCCCGGAGGGGGGGACTATGGCTACACCTTC. It encodes CASYPGGGDYGYTF.

The chain combines TRBV7-6 with TRBJ2-5, with D possibly being TRBD2 (6 bases). This CDR3 region has 15 residues. CDR1 and CDR2 from the germline V gene are SGHVS and FNYEAQ. V was cut by 2 bases and J by 5 bases, with 15 bases left in between. CDR3: CASSLRDGGMETQYF. The CDR3 DNA sequence: TGTGCCAGCAGCTTAAGGGACGGAGGGATGGAGACCCAGTACTTC. Full variable domain (rest looked up from reference TRBV7-6 and TRBJ2-5): GAGVSQSPRYKVTKRGQDVALRCDPISGHVSLYWYRQALGQGPEFLTYFNYEAQQDKSGLPNDRFSAERPEGSISTLTIQRTEQRDSAMYRCASSLRDGGMETQYFGPGTRLLVL.

The chain uses TRBV30 and TRBJ1-1; D ambiguous. This CDR3 has 13 residues. Trimming cost V 5 bases and J 0 bases, with 10 bases left between them. Germline V gene lookup returns CDR1 GTSNPN and CDR2 SVGIG (reference sequence). As DNA, the CDR3 is TGTGCCTGGGCGGCGAGGGTGAACACTGAAGCTTTCTTT. Protein sequence: CAWAARVNTEAFF.

The V call is TRBV4-2, the J call TRBJ2-5; a possible D gene is TRBD2 (5 bases). The CDR3 runs 16 residues. Germline CDR1 LGHNA, CDR2 YNFKEQ. The germline V and J ends were trimmed by 0 bases and 1 base, with 12 bases remaining between them. CDR3 residues: CASSQELASSQETQYF. The CDR3 region has the DNA TGTGCCAGCAGCCAAGAATTAGCTAGCAGCCAAGAGACCCAGTACTTC.

In its sample, this clone was seen once. The CDR3 nucleotides are TGTGCCAGCAGATTCCCGGGACTAGCGAAGAATGAGCAGTTCTTC. It encodes CASRFPGLAKNEQFF. This chain connects TRBV6-5 to TRBJ2-1; 10 nucleotides line up with TRBD2. V lost 6 bases to trimming and J lost 7 bases; unmatched junction nucleotides: 9. This CDR3 spans 15 amino acids. Looked up from germline, CDR1 is MNHEY and CDR2 is SVGAGI.

The rearrangement uses TRBV24-1 and TRBJ2-5; TRBD1 agrees at 10 bases. CDR1 is KGHDR, CDR2 SFDVKD, per germline. The CDR3 extends over 17 amino acids. The J segment lost 5 bases and the V segment lost 7 bases, leaving 15 bases of the junction unmatched. CDR3 residues: CATRGGIDRGLGETQYF. As DNA, the CDR3 is TGTGCCACCAGGGGGGGCATCGACAGGGGGCTCGGTGAGACCCAGTACTTC.